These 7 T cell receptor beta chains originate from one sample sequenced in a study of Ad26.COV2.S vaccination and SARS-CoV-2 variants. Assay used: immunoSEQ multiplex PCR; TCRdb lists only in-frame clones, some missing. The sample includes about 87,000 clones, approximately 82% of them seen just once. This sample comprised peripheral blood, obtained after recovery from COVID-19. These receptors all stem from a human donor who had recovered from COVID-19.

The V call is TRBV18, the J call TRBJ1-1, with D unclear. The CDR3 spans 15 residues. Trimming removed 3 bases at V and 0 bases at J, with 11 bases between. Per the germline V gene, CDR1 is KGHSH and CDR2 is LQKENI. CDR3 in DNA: TGTGCCAGCTCACCGTCAGAGAGCTTGAACACTGAAGCTTTCTTT. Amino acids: CASSPSESLNTEAFF.

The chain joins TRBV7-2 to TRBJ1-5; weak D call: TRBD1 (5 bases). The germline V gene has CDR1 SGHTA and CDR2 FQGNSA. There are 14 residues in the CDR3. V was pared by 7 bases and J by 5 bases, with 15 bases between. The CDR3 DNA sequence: TGTGCCAGCACCTCGGGGGTGGCGGATCAGCCCCAGCATTTT. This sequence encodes CASTSGVADQPQHF.

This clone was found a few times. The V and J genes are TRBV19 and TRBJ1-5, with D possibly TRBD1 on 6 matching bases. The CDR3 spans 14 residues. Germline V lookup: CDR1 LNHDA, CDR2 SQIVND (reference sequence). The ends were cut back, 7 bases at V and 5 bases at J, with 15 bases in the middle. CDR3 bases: TGTGCCAGTACCCCCCAAGGGGGGCATCAGCCCCAGCATTTT. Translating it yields CASTPQGGHQPQHF.

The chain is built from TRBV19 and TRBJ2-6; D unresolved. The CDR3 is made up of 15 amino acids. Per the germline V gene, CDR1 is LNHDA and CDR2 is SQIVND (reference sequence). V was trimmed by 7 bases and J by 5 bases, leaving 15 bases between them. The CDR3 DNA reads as TGTGCCAGTACCGCAAATGGGGTAAGGGCCAACGTCCTGACTTTC. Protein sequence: CASTANGVRANVLTF. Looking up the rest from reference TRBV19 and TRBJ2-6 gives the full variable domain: DGGITQSPKYLFRKEGQNVTLSCEQNLNHDAMYWYRQDPGQGLRLIYYSQIVNDFQKGDIAEGYSVSREKKESFPLTVTSAQKNPTAFYLCASTANGVRANVLTFGAGSRLTVL.

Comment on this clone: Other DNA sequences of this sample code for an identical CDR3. The CDR3 coding sequence is TGTGCCAGCAGTTCTTCCTACGAGCAGTACTTC. Its protein product is CASSSSYEQYF. This rearrangement joins TRBV27 to TRBJ2-7; no clear D. Germline V gene data show CDR1 as MNHEY and CDR2 as SMNVEV (reference sequence). Between the trimmed V and J ends, which lost 4 bases and 1 base, there was a span of 2 bases. CDR3 length: 11 residues.

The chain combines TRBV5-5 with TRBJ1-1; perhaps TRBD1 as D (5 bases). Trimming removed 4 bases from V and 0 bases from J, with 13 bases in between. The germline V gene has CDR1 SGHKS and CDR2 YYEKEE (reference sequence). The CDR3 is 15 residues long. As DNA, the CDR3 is TGTGCCAGCAGCCCAGCCGGGGGGATGAACACTGAAGCTTTCTTT. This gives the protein CASSPAGGMNTEAFF.

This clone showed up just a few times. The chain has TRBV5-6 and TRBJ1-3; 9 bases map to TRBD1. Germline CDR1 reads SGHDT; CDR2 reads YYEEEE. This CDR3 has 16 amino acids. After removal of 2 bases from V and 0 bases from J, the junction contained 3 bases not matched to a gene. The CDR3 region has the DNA TGTGCCAGCAGCTTCCGGGACAGGGTCTCTGGAAACACCATATATTTT. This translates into CASSFRDRVSGNTIYF.